This T cell receptor (beta chain) was recorded in a study of identical twins. The study, taken as a whole, reports: Insertions were reduced in abundant cord blood beta clonotypes but not in memory repertoires.

The CDR3 consists of 15 residues. CDR1 is WSHSY, CDR2 SAAADI, per germline. The junction had 5 bases not matched to a gene; V was cut back by 3 bases and J by 0 bases. Unique molecular identifiers were in the cDNA, with template-switch universal primer binding. A single record per CDR3 protein comes from TCRdb applying MiXCR to the 5' RACE reads. In the table there are some 260,000 distinct CDR3 sequences, about 14% of which are singletons. In every case, the donor was a healthy Caucasian. Concerning this clonotype itself: The antigen is undetermined.

The material sequenced was memory (CD45RO+) T cells sorted from blood. This TCR derives from a woman between 18 and 30 years old in good health. The rearrangement links TRBV10-2 to TRBJ2-7, with 7 positions matching TRBD2. CDR3 sequence (DNA): TGCGCCAGCAGTGACCCTAGCGGAAGCTCCTACGAGCAGTACTTC. Translation: CASSDPSGSSYEQYF.